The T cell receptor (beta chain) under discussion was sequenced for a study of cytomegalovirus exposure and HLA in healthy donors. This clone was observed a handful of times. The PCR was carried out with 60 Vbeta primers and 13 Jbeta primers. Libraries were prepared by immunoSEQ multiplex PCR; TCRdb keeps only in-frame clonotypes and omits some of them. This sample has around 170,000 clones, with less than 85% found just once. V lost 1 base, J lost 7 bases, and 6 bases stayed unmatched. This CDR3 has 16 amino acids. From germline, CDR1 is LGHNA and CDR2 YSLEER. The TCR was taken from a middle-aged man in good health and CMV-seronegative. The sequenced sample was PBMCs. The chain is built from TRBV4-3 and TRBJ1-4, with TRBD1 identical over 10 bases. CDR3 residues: CASSQGTTGGSEKLFF. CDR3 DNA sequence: TGCGCCAGCAGCCAAGGGACGACAGGGGGCTCTGAAAAACTGTTTTTT.